Listed below are T cell receptor beta chains from one sample, sequenced in a study of OX40 agonist ivuxolimab in advanced cancers. TCRdb's table, derived via immunoSEQ multiplex PCR, lists solely in-frame clones and lacks some. The data show about 13,000 clones, roughly two thirds seen once. Sequencing used CD4+ or CD8+ T cells sorted from blood, obtained in a trial of the OX40 agonist ivuxolimab. These receptors came from an adult with an advanced solid tumor such as melanoma, head and neck, liver or kidney cancer. Both conserved end residues are trimmed from each CDR3. The order of the fields is V gene, clone size, CDR3 protein. The size of a clone is reported for some rows only, either as once, few or many, or as a class for expanded clones.

>TRBV5-1|NA
ASSLGTLTYEQY
>TRBV2|once
ASIRERDRNEKLF
>TRBV5-5|NA
ASSEQVSNQPQH
>TRBV6-1|NA
AISEGTGQEIYNEQF
>TRBV6-5|once
ASSKYYEQY
>TRBV27|NA
ASGTGAYGYT
>TRBV9|NA
ASSEEGWDEQY
>TRBV11-3|NA
ASSLAGGSSYEQY
>TRBV7-3|NA
ASSPRPGQGLSGELF
>TRBV5-1|once
ASSFTSGSYEQY
>TRBV15|once
ATSRVTGGYEQY
>TRBV11-2|medium-sized
ATRSAGNTGELF
>TRBV6-4|few
ASSLLAHSYNEQF
>TRBV27|NA
ASSLGRPTTVVQRGEQY
>TRBV7-6|NA
ASSFGSGGTYEQY
>TRBV19|NA
ASTLTGSGNEQF
>TRBV13|once
ASSVLAGGTTDTQY
>TRBV27|NA
ASSLGLAGTYEQY
>TRBV19|NA
ASSIGRNTEAF
>TRBV4-1|few
ASSQENGGVYGYT
>TRBV7-3|NA
ASSFSGRVGDTQY
>TRBV18|NA
ASSPQGLAEMNSYNEQF
>TRBV28|few
ASSLLQTYEQY
>TRBV23-1|NA
ASSQAATDTQY
>TRBV27|NA
ASSLTPNTEAF
>TRBV9|NA
ASSVGSRSYNEQF
>TRBV9|NA
ASTSTSGVAPTDTQY
>TRBV7-9|once
ASTPPVLANTGELF
>TRBV6-6|NA
ASSPQGDTQH
>TRBV5-4|NA
ASSPTPEDSSYEQY
>TRBV9|few
ASSIRGSPNTGELF
>TRBV9|once
ASSVEGPGRGIYNEQF
>TRBV5-6|NA
ASSSPSRTDTQY
>TRBV28|once
ASSSPLANLQETQY
>TRBV29-1|NA
SVVLAGTQETQY